This TCR beta chain was identified in a study of CD8+ T cells in alopecia areata. Study background: Among treated patients, oral tofacitinib was administered at 5 to 10 mg twice daily. A 6-month period off drug followed tofacitinib, which lasted 6 to 18 months. Study findings and constraints: The study found higher clonality in lesional than normal scalp, especially in alopecia totalis/universalis.

A word on this clone: Antigen unknown.

RNA, once extracted, was reverse transcribed into cDNA for use as the sequencing template. The protocol was immunoSEQ multiplex PCR, while the TCRdb copy is restricted to in-frame clones and leaves out a portion. This table holds 140,000 to 150,000 clones, around 49% found once. Collection of lesional scalp punch biopsies and peripheral blood was performed in alopecia areata patients. J lost 4 bases, V lost 8 bases, and 10 bases had no gene match. CDR1 is SGHRS, CDR2 YFSETQ, per germline. This CDR3 has 14 amino acids. The source is a human donor with alopecia areata. The material was CD4+ T cells sorted from blood, obtained at week 0. The chain is built from TRBV5-1 and TRBJ1-2, with 8 bases aligning to TRBD1. The CDR3 loop is CASMPGQDVYGYTF. DNA of the CDR3: TGCGCCAGTATGCCGGGACAGGATGTCTATGGCTACACCTTC.